The 2 T cell receptor beta chains given below trace back to one sample, sequenced in a study of cytomegalovirus exposure and HLA in healthy donors. The PCR used 60 Vbeta and 13 Jbeta primers. Sequencing used immunoSEQ multiplex PCR; TCRdb keeps in-frame clones, though not all of them. Of 85,000 to 100,000 clones listed, about 76% are singletons. Sequencing input: PBMCs. Every receptor here comes from a human donor in good health.

This clone was recorded once. The V call is TRBV5-4, the J call TRBJ2-1, with TRBD2 matching over 7 bases. J was trimmed by 4 bases and V by 2 bases; bases with no gene match: 6. The CDR3 has 15 amino acids. The V gene's germline CDR1 is SGHNT and CDR2 YYREEE (reference sequence). Here the CDR3 reads CASSLGLDDYNEQFF. The CDR3 DNA sequence: TGTGCCAGCAGCTTAGGACTAGATGATTACAATGAGCAGTTCTTC.

As for this clone: The junction departs from germline at one end; a sequencing error may be responsible. The rearrangement links TRBV7-2 to TRBJ2-3, with 10 nucleotides matching TRBD2. Germline V gives CDR1 SGHTA, CDR2 FQGNSA. The CDR3 runs to 16 residues. The DNA of the CDR3 is TGTGCCAGCAGCCTAGCGGGAGATACCTCCAGAGATACGCAGTATTTT. Protein sequence: CASSLAGDTSRDTQYF.